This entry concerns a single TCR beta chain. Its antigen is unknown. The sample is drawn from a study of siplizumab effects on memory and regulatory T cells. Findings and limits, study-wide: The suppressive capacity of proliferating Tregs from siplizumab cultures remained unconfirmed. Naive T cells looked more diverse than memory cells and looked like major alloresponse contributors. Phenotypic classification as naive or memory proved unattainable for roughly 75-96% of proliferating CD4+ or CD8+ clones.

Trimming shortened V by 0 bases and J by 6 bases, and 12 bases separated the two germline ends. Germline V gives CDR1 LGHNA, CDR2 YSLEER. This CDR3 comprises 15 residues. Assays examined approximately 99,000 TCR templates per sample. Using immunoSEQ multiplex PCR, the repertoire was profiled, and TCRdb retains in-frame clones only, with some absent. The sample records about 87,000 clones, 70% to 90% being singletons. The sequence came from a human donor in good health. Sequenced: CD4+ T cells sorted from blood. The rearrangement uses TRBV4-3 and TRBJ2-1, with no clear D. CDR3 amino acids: CASSQDTRTSNEQFF. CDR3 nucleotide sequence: TGCGCCAGCAGCCAAGACACTCGAACCTCCAATGAGCAGTTCTTC.